The 9 T cell receptor beta chains in this list originate from one sample, sequenced in a study of beta chain features in type 1 diabetes. cDNA synthesis used the whole RNA isolate, giving expressed TCRB sequences. The method was immunoSEQ multiplex PCR; TCRdb's version includes in-frame clones alone and lacks a portion of them. The repertoire consists of roughly 260,000 clones, with 11% occurring once and the leading ten covering 0.017%. Study-level results: Shortening that was moderate but significant affected the TCRB CDR3s of Type 1 diabetes patients in all four CD4+ subsets.

Their antigens are not known. Sequences were obtained from naive CD4+ T cells from blood. The receptors shown here come from a man aged 30 to 45 with type 1 diabetes.

The chain is built from TRBV18 and TRBJ2-3; D may be TRBD2 (6 bases). Germline CDR1 KGHSH, CDR2 LQKENI. The CDR3 runs 15 residues. With 3 bases removed from V and 1 base from J, the gap between germline ends came to 11 bases. CDR3 in DNA: TGTGCCAGCTCACCTTACGGCGGGGGCACAGATACGCAGTATTTT. This encodes CASSPYGGGTDTQYF.

The chain has TRBV4-1 and TRBJ1-5, with TRBD1 identical over 7 bases. The CDR3 consists of 15 residues. V gave up 3 bases and J gave up 6 bases; unmatched junction bases: 8. Germline lookup yields CDR1 MGHRA and CDR2 YSYEKL. The CDR3 DNA reads as TGCGCCAGCAGCCACTTGACAGGGAAACGTCAGCCCCAGCATTTT. As protein: CASSHLTGKRQPQHF.

As regards this clone: The same CDR3 also results from other DNA sequences found in this sample. The V and J genes are TRBV7-2 and TRBJ2-7; maybe TRBD2 (7 bases). Germline-derived CDR1 and CDR2 are SGHTA and FQGNSA. This CDR3 contains 13 residues. The ends were cut back, 3 bases at V and 2 bases at J, with 8 bases in the middle. CDR3 protein: CASSLGGPYEQYF. In DNA, the CDR3 is TGTGCCAGCAGCTTGGGGGGGCCCTACGAGCAGTACTTC.

A few counts support this clone. V gene TRBV7-8 combines with J gene TRBJ1-5; unclear D gene. V was trimmed by 4 bases and J by 6 bases, leaving 16 bases between them. The CDR3 length is 15 residues. Per germline, CDR1 SGHVS and CDR2 FQNEAQ. The CDR3 bases are TGTGCCAGCAGCTCCCAACGAGCCCTCCTTCAGCCCCAGCATTTT. As protein: CASSSQRALLQPQHF.

This clone was detected only once. This rearrangement joins TRBV5-1 to TRBJ2-7; a weak D match, TRBD1 (6 bases). CDR1 SGHRS and CDR2 YFSETQ come from the germline V gene. This CDR3 has 17 residues. V was pared by 0 bases and J by 1 base, with 17 bases between. The CDR3 sequence: CASSLEQGPNFSYEQYF. The CDR3 DNA reads TGCGCCAGCAGCTTGGAACAGGGTCCAAACTTTTCCTACGAGCAGTACTTC. The full variable domain, completed using reference TRBV5-1 and TRBJ2-7, is KAGVTQTPRYLIKTRGQQVTLSCSPISGHRSVSWYQQTPGQGLQFLFEYFSETQRNKGNFPGRFSGRQFSNSRSEMNVSTLELGDSALYLCASSLEQGPNFSYEQYFGPGTRLTVT.

This clone was found a few times. The rearrangement links TRBV7-9 to TRBJ2-3; tentative D call: TRBD1 (5 bases). Trimming took off 5 bases at V and 1 base at J, with 10 bases between the two ends. CDR1 and CDR2 from the germline V gene are SEHNR and FQNEAQ (reference sequence). The CDR3 sequence is 14 residues long. The CDR3 coding sequence is TGTGCCAGCAGCCTAGACAGACGCACAGATACGCAGTATTTT. Its translation: CASSLDRRTDTQYF.

This clone has a handful of counts. This chain joins TRBV28 and TRBJ2-7; perhaps TRBD2 as D (5 bases). Trimming left V 7 bases short and J 2 bases short, with 18 bases between. Per germline, CDR1 MDHEN and CDR2 SYDVKM. The CDR3 contains 15 residues. CDR3 region: CASTVPGKATYEQYF. As DNA, the CDR3 is TGTGCCAGCACGGTCCCGGGGAAGGCGACCTACGAGCAGTACTTC.

The sample holds a few counts of this clone. The genes are TRBV5-4 and TRBJ2-5, with a weak D call TRBD1 (5 bases). This CDR3 comprises 15 residues. Germline V gene data show CDR1 as SGHNT and CDR2 as YYREEE (reference sequence). Trimming pared 6 bases from V and 2 bases from J, leaving 17 bases between. The CDR3 bases are TGTGCCAGCACTGAACGCACAGGTGGGCAAGAGACCCAGTACTTC. Encoded protein: CASTERTGGQETQYF.

V usage is TRBV5-4 and J usage is TRBJ2-1, with TRBD1 matching over 8 bases. With 2 bases clipped from V and 7 bases from J, the junction kept 5 bases outside the gene matches. The CDR3 spans 14 residues. Germline V lookup: CDR1 SGHNT, CDR2 YYREEE (reference sequence). Here the CDR3 reads CASSLQGGRNEQFF. DNA for the CDR3: TGTGCCAGCAGCTTACAGGGGGGACGAAATGAGCAGTTCTTC.